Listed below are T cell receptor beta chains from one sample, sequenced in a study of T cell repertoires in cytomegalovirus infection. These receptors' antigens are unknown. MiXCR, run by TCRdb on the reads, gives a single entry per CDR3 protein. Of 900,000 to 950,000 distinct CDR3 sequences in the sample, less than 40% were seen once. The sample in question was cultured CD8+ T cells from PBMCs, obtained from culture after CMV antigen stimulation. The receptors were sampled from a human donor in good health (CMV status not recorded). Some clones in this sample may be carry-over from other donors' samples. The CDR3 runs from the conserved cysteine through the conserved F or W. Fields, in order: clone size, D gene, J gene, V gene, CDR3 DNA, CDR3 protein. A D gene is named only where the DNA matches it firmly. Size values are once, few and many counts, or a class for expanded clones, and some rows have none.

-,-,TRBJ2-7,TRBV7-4,TGTGCCAGCAGTATCACAGGGACCTACGAGCAGTACTTC,CASSITGTYEQYF
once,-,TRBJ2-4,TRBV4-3,TGCGCCAGCAGCCAAGCTCCATGGACGGCCAAAAACATTCAGTACTTC,CASSQAPWTAKNIQYF
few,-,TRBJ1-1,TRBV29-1,TGCAGCGTTGTGGAGGGTGAAGCTTTCTTT,CSVVEGEAFF
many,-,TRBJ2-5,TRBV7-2,TGTGCCAGCAGCCCAGGACTAAGGGGGCTGGAGACCCAGTACTTC,CASSPGLRGLETQYF
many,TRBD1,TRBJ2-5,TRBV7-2,TGTGCCAGCAGCTCACCCCCCACAGGGGAGTACTTC,CASSSPPTGEYF
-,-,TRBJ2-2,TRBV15,TGTGCCACCCCGACGGAGCCGAACACCGGGGAGCTGTTTTTT,CATPTEPNTGELFF
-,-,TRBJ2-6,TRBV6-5,TGTGCCAGCTTGGGAATCAGCTCTGGGGCCAACGTCCTGACTTTC,CASLGISSGANVLTF
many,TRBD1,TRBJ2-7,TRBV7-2,TGTGCCAGCAGCTCCATGACAGGGTACGAGCAGTACTTC,CASSSMTGYEQYF
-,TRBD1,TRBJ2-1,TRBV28,TGTGCCAGCAGTCCCGGACAGGGAACTCAGAATGAGCAGTTCTTC,CASSPGQGTQNEQFF
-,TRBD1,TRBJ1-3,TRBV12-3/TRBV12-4,TGTGCCAGCAGTTACAGGGGTGGAAACACCATATATTTT,CASSYRGGNTIYF
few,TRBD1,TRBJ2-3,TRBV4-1,TGCGCCAGCAGCCAATACATCGGGACAGGCACAGATACGCAGTATTTT,CASSQYIGTGTDTQYF
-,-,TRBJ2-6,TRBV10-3,TGTGCCACCATACTCGACTCTGGGGCCAACGTCCTGACTTTC,CATILDSGANVLTF
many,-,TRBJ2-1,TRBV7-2,TGTGCCAGCAGCTCCGGGCCTTTTGAGAAATACAATGAGCAGTTCTTC,CASSSGPFEKYNEQFF
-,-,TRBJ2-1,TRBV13,TGTGCCAGCAGCTTAGGGACCCCCAGGGGGGATCTCAAAAATGAGCAGTTCTTC,CASSLGTPRGDLKNEQFF
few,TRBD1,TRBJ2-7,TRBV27,TGTGCCAGCAGTGCATACAGGGGGCTCTCCTACGAGCAGTACTTC,CASSAYRGLSYEQYF
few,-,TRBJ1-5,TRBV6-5,TGTGCCAGCAGCCCGGGGGGTTGGGAGCCCCAGCATTTT,CASSPGGWEPQHF
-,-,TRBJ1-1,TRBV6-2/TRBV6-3,TGTGCCAGCAGTGAAGTTGAGAGGAGCACTGAAGCTATCTTT,CASSEVERSTEAIF
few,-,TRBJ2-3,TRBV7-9,TGTGCCAGCAGCGTAGGGGTTTCGGGGGCCACAGATACGCAGTATTTT,CASSVGVSGATDTQYF
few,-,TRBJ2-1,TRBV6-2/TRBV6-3,TGTGCCAGCCGCACTTATGGGGATAAGCAGTTCTTC,CASRTYGDKQFF
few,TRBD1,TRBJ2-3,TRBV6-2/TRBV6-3,TGTGCCAGCAGTCTGGGACAGATATTAAACACAGATACGCAGTATTTT,CASSLGQILNTDTQYF
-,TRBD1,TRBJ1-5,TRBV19,TGTGCCAGTAGTATAACCGGGACAGGGCTCAATCAGCCCCAGCATTTT,CASSITGTGLNQPQHF
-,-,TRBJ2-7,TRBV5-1,TGCGCCAGCAGCCCTTGGTTGGGGGTGGACGAGCAGTACTTC,CASSPWLGVDEQYF
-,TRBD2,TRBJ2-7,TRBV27,TGTGCCAGCAGTTCGGGGGGGGGCTCCGAGCAGTACTTC,CASSSGGGSEQYF
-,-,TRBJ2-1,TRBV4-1,TGCGCCAGCAGCCAAAGCGGACGCAATGAGCAGTTCTTC,CASSQSGRNEQFF
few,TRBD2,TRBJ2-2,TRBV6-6,TGTGCCAGCACCCGGACTAGCGGGGGGAACACCGGGGAGCTGTTTTTT,CASTRTSGGNTGELFF
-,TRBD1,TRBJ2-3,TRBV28,TGTGCCAGCAGCTTCGGACAGGGGGGTGTCACAGATACGCAGTATTTT,CASSFGQGGVTDTQYF
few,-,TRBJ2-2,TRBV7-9,TGTGCCAGCAGCTTAGCGCGGCAAAACACCGGGGAGCTGTTTTTT,CASSLARQNTGELFF
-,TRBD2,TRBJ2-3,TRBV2,TGTGCCAGCAATCTAGCGGCTCTAGATACGCAGTATTTT,CASNLAALDTQYF
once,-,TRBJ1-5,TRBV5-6,TGTGTCAGCAGTTTGACAAGGATCTATAGCTACAATCAGCCCCAGCATTTT,CVSSLTRIYSYNQPQHF
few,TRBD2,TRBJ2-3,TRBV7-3,TGTGCCAGCAGCTTGGGCGGGGGGGGGCCCACAGATACGCAGTATTTT,CASSLGGGGPTDTQYF
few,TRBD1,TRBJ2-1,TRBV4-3,TGCGCCAGCAGCCAACACTCCCGGGACAGTTACAATGAGCAGTTCTTC,CASSQHSRDSYNEQFF
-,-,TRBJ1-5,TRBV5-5,TGTGCCAGCAGCTTGTTGGATCCCTATCAGCCCCAGCATTTT,CASSLLDPYQPQHF
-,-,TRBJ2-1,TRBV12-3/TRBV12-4,TGTGCCAGCATCCCAGAAGACAATGAGCAGTTCTTC,CASIPEDNEQFF
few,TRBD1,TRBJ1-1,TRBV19,TGTGCCAGTAGTACGAGGACAGGGAGAGGGGTTGAAGCTTTCTTT,CASSTRTGRGVEAFF
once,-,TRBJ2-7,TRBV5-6,TGTGCCAGCAGCCAGGGCAGCTGGAAGCAGTACTTC,CASSQGSWKQYF
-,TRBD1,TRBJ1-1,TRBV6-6,TGTGCCAGCAGTTACGGTGGACAGGGGGGAACGAACACTGAAGCTTTCTTT,CASSYGGQGGTNTEAFF
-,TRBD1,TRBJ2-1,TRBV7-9,TGTGCCAGCAGCGATACAGGGGATGAGCAGTTCTTC,CASSDTGDEQFF
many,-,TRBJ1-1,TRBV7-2,TGTGCCAGCAGCTTTTTAGGAGGGGGCACTGAAGCTTTCTTT,CASSFLGGGTEAFF
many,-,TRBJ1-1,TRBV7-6,TGTGCCAGCAGCTTAAAGGGTGGGGCGGGGACGGACACTGAAGCTTTCTTT,CASSLKGGAGTDTEAFF
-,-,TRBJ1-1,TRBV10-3,TGTGCCATCAGGAAAGGAGGGGTCCCTGAAGCTTTCTTT,CAIRKGGVPEAFF
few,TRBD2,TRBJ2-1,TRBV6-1,TGTGCCAGCAGTGAACGACTAGCGGGGTTCGATGAGCAGTTCTTC,CASSERLAGFDEQFF
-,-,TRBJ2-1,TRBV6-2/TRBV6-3,TGTGCCAGCAGTTATTCCCAGAGGACAGATTACAATGAGCAGTTCTTC,CASSYSQRTDYNEQFF
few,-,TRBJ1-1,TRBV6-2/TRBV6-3,TGTGCCAGCAGTCAAGGGACGTACTTGGAAGCTTTCTTT,CASSQGTYLEAFF
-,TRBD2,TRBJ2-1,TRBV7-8,TGTTCCAGCAGACAATTAGCGGGGAGGTCCTACAATGAGCAGTTCTTC,CSSRQLAGRSYNEQFF
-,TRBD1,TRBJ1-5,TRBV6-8,TGTGCCAGCAGTTACTCGACAGGGGGTGATCAGCCCCAGCATTTT,CASSYSTGGDQPQHF
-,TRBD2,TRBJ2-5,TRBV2,TGTGCCAGCAGGCCTGGACTAGCACCCCAAGAGACCCAGTACTTC,CASRPGLAPQETQYF
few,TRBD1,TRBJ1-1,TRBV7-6,TGTGCCAGCAGCCGTGAATTGACAGGGGCGAGGACTGAAGCTTTCTTT,CASSRELTGARTEAFF
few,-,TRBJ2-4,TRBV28,TGTGCCAGCAGACCCAGGACAGAGGCTATCATTTTTAACATTCAGTACTTC,CASRPRTEAIIFNIQYF